Listed below are T cell receptor beta chains from one sample, sequenced in a study of shared clonotypes between healthy human individuals. The repertoire was sequenced with immunoSEQ multiplex PCR; TCRdb's copy has only in-frame clones and lacks some. Here the sample spans about 590,000 clones, just under 97% being singletons. The specimen was naive CD8+ T cells sorted from blood. The receptor set was obtained from a woman aged 25 to 45 in good health. Each CDR3 is given with its conserved first and last residue. A D gene is named only where the DNA matches it firmly.

J gene,D gene,CDR3 length,V gene,CDR3 protein,CDR3 DNA
TRBJ2-7,.,14,TRBV2,CASSPQGRDYEQYF,TGTGCCAGCAGTCCCCAGGGAAGGGACTACGAGCAGTACTTC
TRBJ2-1,TRBD2,19,TRBV13,CASSLSPGLAGGFYNEQFF,TGTGCCAGCAGCTTAAGTCCGGGACTAGCGGGAGGTTTCTACAATGAGCAGTTCTTC
TRBJ2-3,.,14,TRBV28,CASSFVAGEDTQYF,TGTGCCAGCAGTTTCGTGGCAGGGGAGGATACGCAGTATTTT
TRBJ1-2,TRBD1,16,TRBV7-8,CASSQTDRVWAYGYTF,TGTGCCAGCAGCCAAACGGACAGGGTATGGGCGTACGGCTACACCTTC
TRBJ2-2,TRBD2,15,TRBV5-1,CASSTSGRETGELFF,TGCGCCAGCAGCACGAGCGGGAGGGAAACCGGGGAGCTGTTTTTT
TRBJ2-2,.,13,TRBV30,CAWSVRISGELFF,TGTGCCTGGAGTGTCCGGATCAGCGGGGAGCTGTTTTTT
TRBJ2-7,TRBD2,16,TRBV9,CASSTGGTSVSYEQYF,TGTGCCAGCAGCACTGGGGGGACTAGCGTATCCTACGAGCAGTACTTC
TRBJ2-7,.,14,TRBV28,CASSFWGAVDEQYF,TGTGCCAGCAGTTTTTGGGGGGCTGTCGACGAGCAGTACTTC
TRBJ2-7,.,14,TRBV10-3,CAISEPQGPYEQYF,TGTGCCATCAGTGAACCGCAGGGCCCCTACGAGCAGTACTTC
TRBJ2-7,TRBD2,15,TRBV5-1,CASRILAGGPYEQYF,TGCGCCAGCAGGATTCTAGCGGGAGGGCCCTACGAGCAGTACTTC